These 26 T cell receptor beta chains share one sample of origin, sequenced in a study of cytomegalovirus exposure and HLA in healthy donors. The PCR employed 60 Vbeta primers together with 13 Jbeta primers. Sequencing used immunoSEQ multiplex PCR; TCRdb keeps in-frame clones, though not all of them. This table holds 180,000 or so clones, 60% to 80% found once. Material for sequencing was PBMCs. These receptors came from a man in his forties in good health and CMV-seropositive.

The genes are TRBV9 and TRBJ2-1; D gene unclear. The V and J ends lost 3 bases and 3 bases respectively, with 25 bases between them. CDR3 length: 19 residues. Germline-derived CDR1 and CDR2 are SGDLS and YYNGEE. The CDR3 nucleotides are TGTGCCAGCAGCGCCCTCCCCATTGGCCCACCTAGGCACTACAATGAGCAGTTCTTC. Its protein is CASSALPIGPPRHYNEQFF.

The CDR3 DNA is TGTGCCAGCACCAACGGGGGGCGGGATCGGCAGTATTTT. Encoded protein: CASTNGGRDRQYF. This chain links TRBV6-5 with TRBJ2-3; D is perhaps TRBD2 (7 bases). The CDR3 contains 13 residues. V was clipped by 7 bases and J by 11 bases, with 19 bases between them. The germline CDR1 and CDR2 sequences are MNHEY and SVGAGI.

Concerning this clone: Germline is not matched at one junction end, which may reflect a read error. The genes are TRBV20-1 and TRBJ2-7, with 8 bases lining up with TRBD2. The CDR3 is made up of 11 amino acids. CDR1 is DFQATT and CDR2 is SNEGSKA in the germline V gene (reference sequence). CDR3 sequence (DNA): TGCAGTGCAACCCGCGAAGCGGGAGTCCTCTTC. It codes for CSATREAGVLF.

The chain joins TRBV11-2 to TRBJ2-6; TRBD2 aligns across 10 bases. The CDR3 totals 13 residues. With V trimmed by 7 bases and J by 13 bases, 7 bases remained unmatched. Germline lookup yields CDR1 SGHAT and CDR2 FQNNGV. CDR3: CASIPSGSLVLTF. The CDR3 nucleotides are TGTGCCAGCATCCCTAGCGGGAGTCTGGTCCTGACTTTC.

The rearrangement uses TRBV6-6 and TRBJ2-2; maybe TRBD1 (6 bases). Germline V gene sequence: CDR1 MNHNY, CDR2 SVGAGI (reference sequence). CDR3 length equals 12 residues. V gave up 6 bases and J gave up 6 bases, with 8 bases separating them. The CDR3 DNA is TGTGCCAGCAGAACAGGGCCCGGGGAGCTGTTTTTT. This translates into CASRTGPGELFF.

Comments on this clone: At one end, the junction sequence differs from germline, possibly due to a read error. CDR3: CASSARTVWAGANGLTF. The CDR3 DNA reads as TGTGCCAGCAGTGCGCGGACAGTTTGGGCTGGGGCCAACGGCCTGACTTTC. The chain is built from TRBV27 and TRBJ2-6; weak D call: TRBD1 (6 bases). Germline values: CDR1 MNHEY, CDR2 SMNVEV (reference sequence). This CDR3 spans 17 amino acids. Filled out from reference TRBV27 and TRBJ2-6, the complete variable domain reads EAQVTQNPRYLITVTGKKLTVTCSQNMNHEYMSWYRQDPGLGLRQIYYSMNVEVTDKGDVPEGYKVSRKEKRNFPLILESPSPNQTSLYFCASSARTVWAGANGLTFGAGSRLTVL.

As concerns this clone: One end of the junction varies from germline; a read error may be responsible. The CDR3 protein is CVSIQMENSPLHF. The CDR3 region has the DNA TGTGTCAGCATTCAGATGGAGAATTCACCCCTCCACTTT. The chain employs TRBV2 and TRBJ1-6; unclear D gene. This CDR3 contains 13 residues. Per germline, CDR1 SNHLY and CDR2 FYNNEI.

The gene calls are TRBV11-3 and TRBJ2-3, with D perhaps matching TRBD1 (5 bases). Germline CDR1 and CDR2: SGHNT and YENEEA. CDR3 size: 14 residues. Trimming pared 5 bases from V and 0 bases from J, leaving 9 bases between. The CDR3 sequence: CASSLGASTDTQYF. The CDR3 bases are TGTGCCAGCAGCCTAGGGGCTAGCACAGATACGCAGTATTTT. Looking up the rest from reference TRBV11-3 and TRBJ2-3 gives the full variable domain: EAGVVQSPRYKIIEKKQPVAFWCNPISGHNTLYWYLQNLGQGPELLIRYENEEAVDDSQLPKDRFSAERLKGVDSTLKIQPAELGDSAVYLCASSLGASTDTQYFGPGTRLTVL.

This chain links TRBV6-1 with TRBJ2-1; 9 nucleotides line up with TRBD1. With V trimmed by 7 bases and J by 0 bases, 4 bases remained unmatched. The CDR3 length is 15 residues. CDR1 and CDR2 from the germline V gene are MNHNS and SASEGT. CDR3 residues: CASTWTGASYNEQFF. The CDR3 DNA reads as TGTGCCAGCACCTGGACAGGGGCCTCCTACAATGAGCAGTTCTTC.

The chain employs TRBV11-3 and TRBJ2-1; TRBD2 agrees at 11 bases. This CDR3 contains 15 residues. Germline trimming cut 4 bases from V and 6 bases from J; bases unmatched to any gene: 5. Germline values: CDR1 SGHNT, CDR2 YENEEA. The CDR3 loop reads CASSSSGTSGNEQFF. The CDR3 DNA reads as TGTGCCAGCAGCTCATCCGGGACTAGCGGCAATGAGCAGTTCTTC.

The chain combines TRBV2 with TRBJ2-7; D is perhaps TRBD1 (6 bases). CDR3 size: 18 residues. V lost 0 bases and J lost 0, with 18 bases in between. Germline CDR1 is SNHLY and CDR2 is FYNNEI. The CDR3 is CASSEAPVGTGTSYEQYF. The CDR3 DNA is TGTGCCAGCAGTGAAGCCCCCGTCGGTACAGGGACCTCCTACGAGCAGTACTTC. The whole variable domain, filled in from reference TRBV2 and TRBJ2-7, reads EPEVTQTPSHQVTQMGQEVILRCVPISNHLYFYWYRQILGQKVEFLVSFYNNEISEKSEIFDDQFSVERPDGSNFTLKIRSTKLEDSAMYFCASSEAPVGTGTSYEQYFGPGTRLTVT.

This rearrangement joins TRBV11-3 to TRBJ2-2; TRBD2 agrees at 16 bases. From germline, CDR1 is SGHNT and CDR2 YENEEA. J lost 6 bases, V lost 4 bases, and 5 bases had no gene match. The length of the CDR3 is 17 residues. The CDR3 bases are TGTGCCAGCAGCTGGGGACTAGCGGGAGGGCCCTCCGGGGAGCTGTTTTTT. Its translation: CASSWGLAGGPSGELFF.

The chain employs TRBV10-1 and TRBJ2-5; no definite D call. V was cut by 2 bases and J by 0 bases, with 7 bases left in between. The germline V gene has CDR1 WNHNN and CDR2 SYGVQD (reference sequence). The length of the CDR3 is 14 residues. The CDR3 DNA follows: TGCGCCAGCAGTGAGACCCGGTACCAAGAGACCCAGTACTTC. Its protein product is CASSETRYQETQYF.

V and J are TRBV30 and TRBJ2-5; perhaps TRBD2 as D (6 bases). V shed 3 bases and J shed 4 bases, with 9 bases lying between them. CDR3 size: 12 residues. Per germline, CDR1 GTSNPN and CDR2 SVGIG (reference sequence). CDR3 in amino acids: CAWSGSVETQYF. The CDR3 DNA reads TGTGCCTGGAGCGGGAGCGTAGAGACCCAGTACTTC.

The chain uses TRBV6-1 and TRBJ2-5; TRBD1 matches at 10 bases. V trimming: 5 bases; J trimming: 4 bases; junction bases outside the gene matches: 4. The CDR3 is 14 residues long. Germline loops: CDR1 MNHNS, CDR2 SASEGT. The DNA for the CDR3 is TGTGCCAGCAGTAGACAGGGGGCAGTAGAGACCCAGTACTTC. It is translated as CASSRQGAVETQYF.

V gene TRBV19 combines with J gene TRBJ1-3, with 7 positions matching TRBD1. J lost 1 base, V lost 6 bases, and 6 bases had no gene match. The CDR3 covers 15 residues. Looked up from germline, CDR1 is LNHDA and CDR2 is SQIVND (reference sequence). The CDR3 reads CASSRGTESGNTIYF. CDR3 bases: TGTGCCAGTAGCCGGGGGACAGAGTCTGGAAACACCATATATTTT.

Turning to this clone: The junction departs from the called germline gene at one end, perhaps through a read error. The chain is built from TRBV9 and TRBJ2-6, with a possible D match to TRBD1 (5 bases). The CDR3 is 13 amino acids. Germline CDR1 reads SGDLS; CDR2 reads YYNGEE. The CDR3 DNA follows: TGTGCCAGCACCGGAATAGGGGCCAACGGCCTGACTTTC. Translated, it gives CASTGIGANGLTF.

This clone was seen a handful of times. The chain joins TRBV6-1 to TRBJ2-7, with 8 bases fitting TRBD2. The germline V gene encodes CDR1 MNHNS and CDR2 SASEGT. Trimming took 8 bases from V and 6 from J; bases not matched to a gene: 15. This CDR3 has 15 amino acids. The CDR3 DNA is TGTGCCAGCCGGACCCTAGCGGGTGGCGAGGGCGAGCAGTACTTC. It is translated as CASRTLAGGEGEQYF.

This chain uses TRBV29-1 with TRBJ2-3, with TRBD2 matching 12 bases. The CDR3 runs to 16 residues. With 7 bases clipped from V and 0 bases from J, the junction kept 8 bases outside the gene matches. Germline CDR1 is SQVTM and CDR2 is ANQGSEA. Here the CDR3 DNA reads TGCAGCGCGTCCGGGACTAGCGGGTTTAGCACAGATACGCAGTATTTT. This sequence encodes CSASGTSGFSTDTQYF.

This sequence joins TRBV27 and TRBJ2-1, with 8 bases matching TRBD2. V lost 3 bases to trimming and J lost 6 bases; unmatched junction nucleotides: 10. This CDR3 has 16 amino acids. CDR1 MNHEY and CDR2 SMNVEV come from the germline V gene (reference sequence). Written as DNA, the CDR3 is TGTGCCAGCAGTTTTGGGACCGGACTAGCAGGCAATGAGCAGTTCTTC. This sequence encodes CASSFGTGLAGNEQFF.

In this sample, this clone turned up once. CDR3 residues: CSVEGGGASDTQYF. The CDR3 region has the DNA TGCAGCGTTGAAGGGGGGGGCGCATCTGATACGCAGTATTTT. V gene TRBV29-1 combines with J gene TRBJ2-3; maybe TRBD2 (7 bases). The CDR3 has 14 residues. The V end lost 1 base, the J end lost 6 bases, and 14 bases lay between the germline ends. The V gene's germline CDR1 is SQVTM and CDR2 ANQGSEA.

In its sample, this clone was seen a few times. At one end, the junction sequence differs from germline, possibly due to a read error. V gene TRBV29-1 combines with J gene TRBJ2-5, with a tentative D call TRBD2 (5 bases). Germline V gene lookup returns CDR1 SQVTM and CDR2 ANQGSEA. The CDR3 extends over 11 amino acids. The CDR3 region has the DNA TGCAGCGGTGGCGGAGGAGAGGCCCAGTACTTC. Its translation is CSGGGGEAQYF.

The chain is built from TRBV16 and TRBJ2-7; a possible D gene is TRBD2 (6 bases). Germline CDR1 KGHSY, CDR2 FQNENV. The CDR3 extends over 14 amino acids. Trimming shortened V by 2 bases and J by 7 bases, and 15 bases separated the two germline ends. The CDR3: CASSQDGGELEQYF. CDR3 DNA sequence: TGTGCCAGCAGCCAAGACGGCGGGGAGCTGGAGCAGTACTTC. Full variable domain (missing parts from reference TRBV16 and TRBJ2-7): GEEVAQTPKHLVRGEGQKAKLYCAPIKGHSYVFWYQQVLKNEFKFLISFQNENVFDETGMPKERFSAKCLPNSPCSLEIQATKLEDSAVYFCASSQDGGELEQYFGPGTRLTVT.

The chain joins TRBV11-1 to TRBJ2-3, with 8 nucleotides matching TRBD2. The CDR3 has 15 residues. Losses at the gene ends were 7 bases for V and 3 bases for J; bases not matched to a gene: 9. CDR1 SGHAT and CDR2 FQDESV come from the germline V gene (reference sequence). The CDR3 region has the DNA TGTGCCAGCATGGCGGGGGGACTGCAAACAGATACGCAGTATTTT. It is translated as CASMAGGLQTDTQYF.

The chain links TRBV7-3 to TRBJ2-1, with a weak D call TRBD2 (6 bases). There are 14 residues in the CDR3. From germline, CDR1 is SGHTA and CDR2 FQGTGA. V lost 2 bases to trimming and J lost 7 bases, with 12 bases between them. The CDR3 is CASSLDGTYNEQFF. The CDR3 DNA reads as TGTGCCAGCAGCTTAGATGGGACTTATAATGAGCAGTTCTTC.

The sample holds a few counts of this clone. The rearrangement links TRBV6-4 to TRBJ1-2; TRBD1 matches at 10 bases. Germline V gene lookup returns CDR1 MRHNA and CDR2 SNTAGT. J gave up 7 bases and V 5 bases, and 10 bases lay outside the gene matches. The CDR3 spans 15 residues. The CDR3 sequence is CASSKTGTGVFGYTF. The CDR3 region has the DNA TGTGCCAGCAGTAAAACCGGGACAGGGGTTTTTGGCTACACCTTC.